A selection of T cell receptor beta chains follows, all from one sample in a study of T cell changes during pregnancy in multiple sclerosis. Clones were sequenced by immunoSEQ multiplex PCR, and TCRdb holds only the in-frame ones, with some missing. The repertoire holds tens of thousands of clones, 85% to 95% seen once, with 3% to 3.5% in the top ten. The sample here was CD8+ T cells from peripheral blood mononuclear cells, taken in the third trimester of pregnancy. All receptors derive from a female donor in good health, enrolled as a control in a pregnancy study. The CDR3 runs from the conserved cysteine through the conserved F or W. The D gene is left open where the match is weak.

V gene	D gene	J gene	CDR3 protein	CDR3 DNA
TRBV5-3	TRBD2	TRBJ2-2	CARSLIAGGSPDTGELFF	TGTGCCAGAAGCTTGATAGCGGGGGGGAGCCCCGACACCGGGGAGCTGTTTTTT
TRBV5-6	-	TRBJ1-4	CASSSGPFGAMKILFF	TGTGCCAGCAGCTCTGGACCGTTTGGGGCCATGAAAATACTGTTTTTT
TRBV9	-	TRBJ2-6	CASSVVSSGANVLTF	TGTGCCAGCAGCGTAGTTAGCTCTGGGGCCAACGTCCTGACTTTC
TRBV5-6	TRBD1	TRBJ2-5	CASSLKGTGLKTQYF	TGTGCCAGCAGCTTGAAAGGGACAGGGTTGAAGACCCAGTACTTC
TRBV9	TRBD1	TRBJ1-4	CASSVAGQGNEKLFF	TGTGCCAGCAGCGTAGCGGGACAGGGGAATGAAAAACTGTTTTTT
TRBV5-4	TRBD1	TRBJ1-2	CASSDLENRGPGYTF	TGTGCCAGCAGCGATCTGGAGAACAGGGGGCCTGGCTACACCTTC
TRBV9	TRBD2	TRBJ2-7	CASSWGGNEQYF	TGTGCCAGCAGCTGGGGGGGGAACGAGCAGTACTTC
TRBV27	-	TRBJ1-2	CASSLSAMGANYGYTF	TGTGCCAGCAGTTTATCAGCCATGGGAGCTAACTATGGCTACACCTTC
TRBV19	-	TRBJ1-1	CASRLRGLGNTEAFF	TGTGCCAGTAGGCTAAGGGGGTTGGGGAACACTGAAGCTTTCTTT
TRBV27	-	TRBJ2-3	CASSRGLDTQYF	TGTGCCAGCAGCCGGGGACTAGATACGCAGTATTTT
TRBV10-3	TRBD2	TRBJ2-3	CAISESEAGGIDTQYF	TGTGCCATCAGTGAGTCGGAAGCGGGGGGGATAGATACGCAGTATTTT